Sequencing of this T cell receptor beta chain was carried out in a study of OX40 agonist ivuxolimab in advanced cancers. The V gene's germline CDR1 is SGHTA and CDR2 FQGTGA. The CDR3 extends over 15 amino acids. Blood was sampled at baseline, cycle 4 day 1, and cycle 7 day 1. Study-level results: At doses 0.1 to 3.0 mg/kg, CD4+ and CD8+ clones expanded. Determination of antigen specificity was not performed for the expanded peripheral T cells. In general, CD8+ T cells held more expanded clones than CD4+ did, on average.

Using immunoSEQ multiplex PCR, the repertoire was profiled, and TCRdb retains in-frame clones only, with some absent. In the table there are 100,000 to 120,000 clones, roughly 90% of which are singletons. On this clone itself: Its antigen is undetermined. Sequence at one end of the junction differs from germline and may be a read error.

Specimen: CD4+ or CD8+ T cells sorted from blood, collected in a trial of the OX40 agonist ivuxolimab. This sequence joins TRBV7-3 and TRBJ2-1; 8 nucleotides agree with TRBD2. The TCR originated in an adult with an advanced solid tumor such as melanoma, head and neck, liver or kidney cancer. The DNA for the CDR3 is TGTGCCAGCGGCTTGGCGGGAGGCTCCTACAATGAGCAGTTCTTC. Amino acid sequence: CASGLAGGSYNEQFF.